Below are 26 T cell receptor beta chains sequenced from a single sample in a study of T-cell memory formation after mild COVID-19. TCRdb passed the 5' RACE reads through MiXCR, listing each CDR3 protein once. The repertoire has about 88,000 distinct CDR3 sequences, roughly 25% of them found once; the top ten carry around 40%. The sequencing sample was made of PBMCs or a T cell subset sorted from them (not recorded which). The receptors were sampled from a man younger than 35 who had mild COVID-19 (a few samples of this study predate the infection). Cell type and time point are not known.

The chain joins TRBV7-9 to TRBJ2-3; D perhaps matches TRBD1 (5 bases). This CDR3 is 16 amino acids long. Trimming took off 2 bases at V and 4 bases at J, with 16 bases between the two ends. Germline assignment: CDR1 SEHNR and CDR2 FQNEAQ (reference sequence). The CDR3 sequence is CASSLPPQGFADTQYF. CDR3 in DNA: TGTGCCAGCAGCTTACCCCCCCAGGGTTTTGCAGATACGCAGTATTTT.

This clonotype was seen a few times. This chain links TRBV23-1 with TRBJ1-4; no reliable D call. TRBV23-1 is known as an ORF, though its function is uncertain. The CDR3 extends over 15 amino acids. Trimming took off 4 bases at V and 3 bases at J, with 12 bases between the two ends. CDR3 region: CASSPLQEANEKLFF. The CDR3 DNA follows: TGCGCCAGCAGTCCCCTCCAGGAGGCTAATGAAAAACTGTTTTTT.

This clonotype turned up a few times. The V gene is TRBV20-1, the J gene TRBJ2-1, with 7 bases aligning to TRBD2. The CDR3 extends over 14 amino acids. Germline assignment: CDR1 DFQATT and CDR2 SNEGSKA (reference sequence). V dropped 4 bases and J dropped 6; count of bases not matched to a gene: 9. As DNA, the CDR3 is TGCAGTGCTAACCGGGACTACAGACTCAATGAGCAGTTCTTC. Translation gives CSANRDYRLNEQFF.

The sample holds a few counts of this clonotype. V is TRBV5-1 and J is TRBJ2-3; 7 bases are a match to TRBD2. The J segment lost 1 base and the V segment lost 9 bases, leaving 11 bases of the junction unmatched. The germline V gene has CDR1 SGHRS and CDR2 YFSETQ. This CDR3 has 15 amino acids. CDR3 nucleotides: TGCGCCACCCAACCACGGGCGGGGGGCACAGATACGCAGTATTTT. This encodes CATQPRAGGTDTQYF.

This clonotype was found a few times. This rearrangement joins TRBV4-1 to TRBJ2-7, with 7 bases fitting TRBD1. The germline CDR1 and CDR2 sequences are MGHRA and YSYEKL. This CDR3 spans 13 amino acids. V was pared by 4 bases and J by 2 bases, with 2 bases of the junction left unmatched. The CDR3 is CASSLGTAYEQYV. The CDR3 DNA reads as TGCGCCAGCAGCCTCGGGACAGCCTACGAGCAGTACGTC.

The J gene is TRBJ2-3, the V gene TRBV5-1; 11 nucleotides align to TRBD2. Germline V gene lookup returns CDR1 SGHRS and CDR2 YFSETQ. The CDR3 covers 17 residues. V lost 4 bases to trimming and J lost 2 bases; unmatched junction nucleotides: 9. The CDR3 coding sequence is TGCGCCAGCAGCCTTAGCGGGGGGGCTGCCCCCACAGATACGCAGTATTTT. It encodes CASSLSGGAAPTDTQYF. Full variable domain (missing parts from reference TRBV5-1 and TRBJ2-3): KAGVTQTPRYLIKTRGQQVTLSCSPISGHRSVSWYQQTPGQGLQFLFEYFSETQRNKGNFPGRFSGRQFSNSRSEMNVSTLELGDSALYLCASSLSGGAAPTDTQYFGPGTRLTVL.

This clonotype was found a few times. The genes are TRBV7-9 and TRBJ2-1; 13 nucleotides line up with TRBD2. Trimming cost V 5 bases and J 2 bases; bases outside gene matches: 6. Germline CDR1 and CDR2: SEHNR and FQNEAQ (reference sequence). The CDR3 spans 17 residues. In DNA, the CDR3 is TGTGCCAGCAGCCGTCGGACTAGCGGGGGTACCTACAATGAGCAGTTCTTC. It codes for CASSRRTSGGTYNEQFF.

The chain recombines TRBV7-9 with TRBJ1-3, with a possible D match to TRBD1 (5 bases). Per the germline V gene, CDR1 is SEHNR and CDR2 is FQNEAQ (reference sequence). The V and J ends lost 5 bases and 2 bases respectively, with 10 bases between them. The CDR3 runs 14 residues. The CDR3 here is CASSPTDTGNTIYF. For the CDR3, the DNA is TGTGCCAGCAGCCCCACGGACACTGGAAACACCATATATTTT.

The rearrangement uses TRBV27 and TRBJ1-2; D might be TRBD1 (6 bases). This CDR3 is 16 amino acids long. Germline CDR1 reads MNHEY; CDR2 reads SMNVEV (reference sequence). V was trimmed by 2 bases and J by 4 bases, leaving 17 bases between them. CDR3 DNA: TGTGCCAGCAGTTTACGCAGGACAGTGGGCCCCTATGGCTACACCTTC. This codes for CASSLRRTVGPYGYTF.

There are a few counts of this clonotype. The chain combines TRBV12-3 or TRBV12-4 with TRBJ1-5, with TRBD1 as a possible D gene (5 bases). This CDR3 comprises 14 residues. V lost 7 bases to trimming and J lost 2 bases, with 12 bases between them. CDR3 DNA: TGTGCCAGCACTCGAGGGGCTCGCAATCAGCCCCAGCATTTT. It translates to CASTRGARNQPQHF.

The chain recombines TRBV3-1 with TRBJ1-2, with TRBD1 matching over 7 bases. Trimming cost V 8 bases and J 4 bases; bases outside gene matches: 1. There are 11 residues in the CDR3. Germline lookup yields CDR1 LGHDT and CDR2 YNNKEL (reference sequence). CDR3 sequence (DNA): TGTGCCAGCGGGACAGTCTATGGCTACACCTTC. It yields the protein CASGTVYGYTF. Full variable domain (missing parts from reference TRBV3-1 and TRBJ1-2): DTAVSQTPKYLVTQMGNDKSIKCEQNLGHDTMYWYKQDSKKFLKIMFSYNNKELIINETVPNRFSPKSPDKAHLNLHINSLELGDSAVYFCASGTVYGYTFGSGTRLTVV.

The chain carries TRBV7-6 and TRBJ2-3, with no clear D. The CDR3 length is 16 residues. V dropped 1 base and J dropped 2 bases, with 13 bases sitting between them. CDR1 and CDR2 (germline): SGHVS, FNYEAQ. This chain's CDR3 is CASSLGSRHHTDTQYF. The CDR3 nucleotides read TGTGCCAGCAGCTTAGGTAGTCGGCACCACACAGATACGCAGTATTTT.

This chain joins TRBV12-3 or TRBV12-4 and TRBJ2-5; TRBD1 agrees at 8 bases. The CDR3 runs 14 residues. J gave up 4 bases and V 6 bases, and 7 bases lay outside the gene matches. CDR3 loop: CASRRTGYRETQYF. The CDR3 nucleotides are TGTGCCAGCAGACGGACAGGGTACCGAGAGACCCAGTACTTC.

The J gene is TRBJ2-1, the V gene TRBV27; 7 nucleotides line up with TRBD2. V lost 3 bases and J lost 7; bases outside the gene matches: 9. Germline CDR1 MNHEY, CDR2 SMNVEV (reference sequence). The CDR3 is 15 residues long. The CDR3 DNA reads as TGTGCCAGCAGTTTTCTGGCGGGGGTTAAGAATGAGCAGTTCTTC. Translating it yields CASSFLAGVKNEQFF.

This chain uses TRBV2 with TRBJ1-2, with a tentative D call TRBD1 (5 bases). The CDR3 consists of 15 residues. Germline lookup yields CDR1 SNHLY and CDR2 FYNNEI. V lost 3 bases, J lost 0 bases, and 11 bases lay in between. CDR3 in amino acids: CASSERQRANYGYTF. The CDR3 bases are TGTGCCAGCAGTGAGCGACAGAGAGCTAACTATGGCTACACCTTC.

The chain couples TRBV12-3 or TRBV12-4 to TRBJ1-1, with D hard to call. The CDR3 is 14 amino acids. Trimming removed 3 bases at V and 0 bases at J, with 8 bases between. CDR3 region: CASSFELMNTEAFF. In nucleotides, the CDR3 is TGTGCCAGCAGTTTTGAGCTCATGAACACTGAAGCTTTCTTT.

This clonotype was picked up a small number of times. The chain uses TRBV29-1 and TRBJ2-1; TRBD2 matches at 13 bases. The CDR3 has 16 amino acids. Germline CDR1 reads SQVTM; CDR2 reads ANQGSEA. Trimming removed 6 bases from V and 8 bases from J; junction bases left unmatched: 13. CDR3 sequence reads: CSVATSGGAVMDEQFF. DNA of the CDR3: TGCAGCGTCGCCACTAGCGGGGGGGCCGTAATGGATGAGCAGTTCTTC.

This clonotype has a handful of counts. The gene calls are TRBV7-9 and TRBJ2-3; D remains unclear. The CDR3 runs to 15 residues. Trimming cost V 1 base and J 1 base, with 9 bases left between them. Germline V gives CDR1 SEHNR, CDR2 FQNEAQ (reference sequence). The CDR3 loop is CASSLGHGGTDTQYF. CDR3 DNA sequence: TGTGCCAGCAGCTTAGGACACGGCGGCACAGATACGCAGTATTTT. The variable domain in full, with the rest retrieved from reference TRBV7-9 and TRBJ2-3, is DTGVSQNPRHKITKRGQNVTFRCDPISEHNRLYWYRQTLGQGPEFLTYFQNEAQLEKSRLLSDRFSAERPKGSFSTLEIQRTEQGDSAMYLCASSLGHGGTDTQYFGPGTRLTVL.

This clonotype was seen a handful of times. The chain combines TRBV7-2 with TRBJ1-1; possibly TRBD1 for D (6 bases). The CDR3 spans 18 residues. The germline V and J ends were trimmed by 3 bases and 0 bases, with 20 bases remaining between them. Per germline, CDR1 SGHTA and CDR2 FQGNSA. CDR3 sequence: CASSFPGQGVVLNTEAFF. The CDR3 region has the DNA TGTGCCAGCAGCTTCCCGGGACAAGGAGTGGTATTGAACACTGAAGCTTTCTTT.

This chain links TRBV2 with TRBJ1-5; TRBD1 might be the D (6 bases). CDR1 is SNHLY and CDR2 is FYNNEI in the germline V gene. The length of the CDR3 is 13 residues. V lost 6 bases and J lost 7, with 13 bases in between. CDR3 sequence: CASRGTGAQPQHF. The CDR3, as DNA: TGTGCCAGCAGAGGAACGGGGGCCCAGCCCCAGCATTTT.

The sample holds a few counts of this clonotype. The chain carries TRBV11-2 and TRBJ2-3; either TRBD1 or TRBD2 may fit D (5 bases each). CDR1 is SGHAT, CDR2 FQNNGV, per germline. The CDR3 spans 15 residues. V dropped 5 bases and J dropped 5 bases, with 17 bases sitting between them. As DNA, the CDR3 is TGTGCCAGCAGCCCCCCGCAGGGAGTGGAAGATACGCAGTATTTT. Translation: CASSPPQGVEDTQYF.

This clonotype was seen a few times. V and J are TRBV15 and TRBJ2-7; D unresolved. The CDR3 has 17 amino acids. The V and J ends lost 0 bases and 2 bases respectively, with 17 bases between them. Germline CDR1 is LNHNV and CDR2 is YYDKDF (reference sequence). CDR3: CATSRDPGTDGTYEQYF. For the CDR3, the DNA is TGTGCCACCAGCAGAGATCCAGGCACGGATGGTACCTACGAGCAGTACTTC.

The rearrangement uses TRBV5-1 and TRBJ2-3, with 11 positions matching TRBD2. CDR3 length: 16 amino acids. CDR1 is SGHRS and CDR2 is YFSETQ in the germline V gene. V trimming: 1 base; J trimming: 2 bases; junction bases outside the gene matches: 3. The CDR3 sequence: CASSLSSGGFTDTQYF. The DNA of the CDR3 is TGCGCCAGCAGCTTGTCTAGCGGGGGGTTCACAGATACGCAGTATTTT.

Here the CDR3 DNA reads TGTGCCAGCAGCTCGGAGGGGTACGAGCAGTACTTC. This encodes CASSSEGYEQYF. The chain employs TRBV7-9 and TRBJ2-7; weak D call: TRBD2 (6 bases). Germline CDR1 and CDR2: SEHNR and FQNEAQ (reference sequence). The V and J ends lost 4 bases and 4 bases respectively, with 8 bases between them. The CDR3 runs to 12 residues. Supplemented by reference TRBV7-9 and TRBJ2-7, the full variable domain reads DTGVSQNPRHKITKRGQNVTFRCDPISEHNRLYWYRQTLGQGPEFLTYFQNEAQLEKSRLLSDRFSAERPKGSFSTLEIQRTEQGDSAMYLCASSSEGYEQYFGPGTRLTVT.

This clonotype showed up many times. The chain uses TRBV7-6 and TRBJ2-1; D gene uncertain. Trimming left V 4 bases short and J 0 bases short, with 16 bases between. The CDR3 covers 17 residues. Germline V CDR1 and CDR2: SGHVS, FNYEAQ. The CDR3 loop is CASSSAVDMSSYNEQFF. The CDR3 DNA follows: TGTGCCAGCAGCTCGGCGGTCGACATGAGCTCCTACAATGAGCAGTTCTTC.

This clonotype came up many times. The genes are TRBV6-4 and TRBJ2-1, with 12 nucleotides matching TRBD2. Germline V gene sequence: CDR1 MRHNA, CDR2 SNTAGT. After removal of 6 bases from V and 8 bases from J, the junction contained 8 bases not matched to a gene. The CDR3 has 15 amino acids. The CDR3 coding sequence is TGTGCCAGCAGCCGGACTAGCGGGGAGGGGCATGAGCAGTTCTTC. This gives the protein CASSRTSGEGHEQFF.